The clone carrying this T cell receptor beta chain was observed a few times. Its antigen is not known. The sample originates from a study of shared clonotypes between healthy human individuals. Repertoires were generated with immunoSEQ multiplex PCR, while TCRdb's copy carries only in-frame clones and drops some. The sample yields 450,000 to 500,000 clones, less than 80% seen once. Points from the study as a whole: Clonotype sharing among donors was thought likely to change with sequencing depth.

This CDR3 has 14 residues. V was pared by 3 bases and J by 4 bases, with 7 bases between. The germline V gene has CDR1 LNHDA and CDR2 SQIVND (reference sequence). Genomic DNA of unsorted samples came from around 90 million PBMCs. The J gene is TRBJ2-6, the V gene TRBV19; D not resolved. Sample: PBMCs. This TCR derives from a woman aged 40 to 50 in good health. Some clones in this sample may be carry-over from other donors' samples. The CDR3 loop reads CASSIPAGANVLTF. The CDR3 DNA sequence: TGTGCCAGTAGTATCCCTGCAGGGGCCAACGTCCTGACTTTC.